The rows below give T cell receptor beta chains drawn from one sample of a study of graft-versus-host responses after intestinal transplantation. These receptors have no identified antigens. Generated by immunoSEQ multiplex PCR, the TCRdb table keeps only in-frame clones and is missing some. This sample yields over 45,000 clones, of which around 93% are seen a single time; approximately 0.4% belongs to the top ten. This material consisted of unstimulated CD4+ T cells sorted from spleen or lymph node cells, taken before transplant. The receptors were sampled from a human donor who was the organ donor for an intestinal transplant. CDR3s include the opening cysteine and the closing phenylalanine or tryptophan.

j_call v_call cdr3_aa
TRBJ2-2 TRBV7-2 CASSSTGATGELFF
TRBJ2-7 TRBV5-5 CASSSGPYEQYF
TRBJ2-7 TRBV27 CASSSRVGDPPPEQYF
TRBJ2-1 TRBV11-2 CASSLVQGGEQFF
TRBJ2-7 TRBV30 CACGASYEQYF
TRBJ2-7 TRBV4-1 CASSQEGRDRGSSYEQYF
TRBJ2-1 TRBV7-3 CASSLPGLQQFF
TRBJ1-1 TRBV7-2 CASSLGMNTEAFF
TRBJ1-3 TRBV6-1 CASRHSSGNTIYF
TRBJ2-5 TRBV6-5 CASSSAVRGGETQYF
TRBJ2-2 TRBV5-1 CASSRGYTGELFF
TRBJ2-3 TRBV5-1 CASSQHRDRGTSSTQYF
TRBJ1-1 TRBV2 CASSVQGRSTEAFF
TRBJ2-3 TRBV19 CASAMGDTQYF
TRBJ2-2 TRBV11-2 CASSYSLTGANTGELFF
TRBJ1-1 TRBV2 CASRLRGANTEAFF
TRBJ2-1 TRBV7-8 CASSPQLGGGGPHEQFF
TRBJ1-1 TRBV6-1 CASSERWSGTEAFF
TRBJ2-7 TRBV7-9 CASSDRPSGGPYEQYF
TRBJ1-6 TRBV6-5 CASSYSLYSNSPLHF
TRBJ2-3 TRBV4-3 CASSQDPSGGAGDTQYF
TRBJ2-5 TRBV29-1 CSADFGTSQETQYF
NA TRBV5-6 CASSRLGKKVTYEQYF
TRBJ1-6 TRBV4-1 CASSQFPESSYNSPLHF
TRBJ2-1 TRBV27 CASSVTGTMGNEQFF
TRBJ2-3 TRBV19 CASSPTGASRGTQYF
TRBJ1-1 TRBV5-1 CASSPGSSREAFF
TRBJ2-7 TRBV10-1 CASRTEQYF
NA TRBV6-1 CASSELWTGGYEQYF
TRBJ2-1 TRBV18 CASSLSMDRGAGKGNEQFF
TRBJ2-4 TRBV7-6 CASSLGGAKNIQYF
TRBJ2-3 TRBV4-3 CASSQAQAVNTQYF
TRBJ1-1 TRBV10-3 CAIRGDTEAFF
TRBJ2-3 TRBV5-4 CASSIRGAGDTQYF
TRBJ2-2 TRBV15 CATSRQIVGTGELFF
TRBJ2-5 TRBV6-6 CASSYSGPQETQYF
TRBJ1-3 TRBV7-2 CASSFSSSGNTIYF
TRBJ1-2 TRBV5-5 CASSSWTGTYGYTF
TRBJ1-5 TRBV6-6 CASSLDWQPQHF
TRBJ2-5 TRBV7-2 CASSFLPVETQYF
TRBJ1-1 TRBV10-3 CAISVRDSETNTEAFF